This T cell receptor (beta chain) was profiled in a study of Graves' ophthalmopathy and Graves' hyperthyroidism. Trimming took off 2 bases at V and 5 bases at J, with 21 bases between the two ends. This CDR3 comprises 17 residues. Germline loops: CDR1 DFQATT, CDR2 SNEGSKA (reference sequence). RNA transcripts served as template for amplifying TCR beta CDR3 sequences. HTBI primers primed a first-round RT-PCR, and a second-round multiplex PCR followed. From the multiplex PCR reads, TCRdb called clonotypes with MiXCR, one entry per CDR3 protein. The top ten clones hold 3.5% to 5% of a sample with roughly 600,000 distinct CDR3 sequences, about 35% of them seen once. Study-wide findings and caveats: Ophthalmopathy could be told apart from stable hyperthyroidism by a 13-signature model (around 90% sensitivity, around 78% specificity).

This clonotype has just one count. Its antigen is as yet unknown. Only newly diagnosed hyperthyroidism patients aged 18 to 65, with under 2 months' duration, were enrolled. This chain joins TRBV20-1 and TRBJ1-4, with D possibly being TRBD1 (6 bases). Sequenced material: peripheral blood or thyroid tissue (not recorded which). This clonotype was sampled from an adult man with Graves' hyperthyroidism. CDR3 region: CSARPFLAGANNEKLFF. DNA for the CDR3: TGCAGTGCTAGACCCTTTCTAGCGGGGGCCAACAATGAAAAACTGTTTTTT.